The clone carrying this TCR beta chain was found many times. Its antigen is not known. V gave up 5 bases and J gave up 2 bases, with 12 bases separating them. From germline, CDR1 is MDHEN and CDR2 SYDVKM. This CDR3 has 14 amino acids. CDR3-region Arm-PCR and iRepertoire HTBI primers produced the TCR beta libraries. TCRdb reanalysed the multiplex PCR reads using MiXCR and keeps one entry per CDR3 protein. This repertoire shows about 450,000 distinct CDR3 sequences, roughly a quarter found once; its top ten account for about a quarter. This sample was included in a study of regulatory T cells in long-lasting Graves disease. Study details: Persistence in Graves' disease denoted antithyroid drug use beyond 5 years alongside positive TSH receptor antibodies.

Broader study findings: Favored gene segments in persistent disease were TRBV28, TRBJ1-2 and TRBJ2-5.

Time point specified: persistent/refractory GD, antithyroid drugs over 5 years with positive TRAb. TCR sequences were obtained from RNA taken from PBMCs. With EDTA tubes as the receptacles, around 10 milliliters of peripheral blood were drawn. The V and J genes are TRBV28 and TRBJ1-2; weak D call: TRBD1 (5 bases). Sequencing was performed on peripheral blood mononuclear cells (PBMCs), taken when the disease was refractory, from a patient treated with antithyroid drugs. The sequence was collected from a female donor with Graves disease. The DNA of the CDR3 is TGTGCCAGCAGTACCTTGGGACTAAACTATGGCTACACCTTC. Its protein product is CASSTLGLNYGYTF.